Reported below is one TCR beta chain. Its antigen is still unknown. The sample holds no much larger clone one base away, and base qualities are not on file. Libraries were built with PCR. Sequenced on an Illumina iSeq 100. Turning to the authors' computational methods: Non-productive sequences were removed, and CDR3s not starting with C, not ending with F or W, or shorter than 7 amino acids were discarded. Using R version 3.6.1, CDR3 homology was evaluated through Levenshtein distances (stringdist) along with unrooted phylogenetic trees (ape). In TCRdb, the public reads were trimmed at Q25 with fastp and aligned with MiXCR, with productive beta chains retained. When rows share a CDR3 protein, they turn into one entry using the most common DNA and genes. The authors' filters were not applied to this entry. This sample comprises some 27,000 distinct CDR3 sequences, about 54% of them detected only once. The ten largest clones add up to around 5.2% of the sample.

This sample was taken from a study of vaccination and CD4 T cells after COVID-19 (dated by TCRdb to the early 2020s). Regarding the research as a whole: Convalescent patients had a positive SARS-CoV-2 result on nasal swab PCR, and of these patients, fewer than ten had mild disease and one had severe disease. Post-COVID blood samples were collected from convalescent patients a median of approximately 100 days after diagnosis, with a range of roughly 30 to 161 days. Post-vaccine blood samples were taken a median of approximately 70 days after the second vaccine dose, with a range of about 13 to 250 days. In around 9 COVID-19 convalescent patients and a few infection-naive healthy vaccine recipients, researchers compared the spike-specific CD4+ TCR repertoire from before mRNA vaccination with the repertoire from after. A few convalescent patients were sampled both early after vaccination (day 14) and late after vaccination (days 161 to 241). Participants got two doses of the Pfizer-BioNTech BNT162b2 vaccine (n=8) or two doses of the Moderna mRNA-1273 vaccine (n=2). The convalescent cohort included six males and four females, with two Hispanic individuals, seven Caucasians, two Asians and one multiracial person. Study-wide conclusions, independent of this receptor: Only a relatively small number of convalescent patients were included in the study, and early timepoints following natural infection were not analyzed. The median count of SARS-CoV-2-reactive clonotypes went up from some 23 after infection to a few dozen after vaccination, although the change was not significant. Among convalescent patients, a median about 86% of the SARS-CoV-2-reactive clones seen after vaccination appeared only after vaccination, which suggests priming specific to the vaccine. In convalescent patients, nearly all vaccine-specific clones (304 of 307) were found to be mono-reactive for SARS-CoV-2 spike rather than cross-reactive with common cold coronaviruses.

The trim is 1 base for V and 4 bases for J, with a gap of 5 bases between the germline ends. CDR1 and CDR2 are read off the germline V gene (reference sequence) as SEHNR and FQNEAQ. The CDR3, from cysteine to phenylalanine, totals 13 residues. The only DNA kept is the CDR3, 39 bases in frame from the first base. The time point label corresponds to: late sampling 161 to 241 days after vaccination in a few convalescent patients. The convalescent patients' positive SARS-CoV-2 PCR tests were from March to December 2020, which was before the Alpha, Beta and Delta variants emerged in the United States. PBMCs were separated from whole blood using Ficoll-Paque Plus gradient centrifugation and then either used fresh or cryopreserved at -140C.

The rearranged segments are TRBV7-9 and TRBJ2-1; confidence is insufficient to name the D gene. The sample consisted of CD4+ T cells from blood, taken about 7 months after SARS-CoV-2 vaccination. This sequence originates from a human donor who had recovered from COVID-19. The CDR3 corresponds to CASSLDGYNEQFF. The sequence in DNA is TGTGCCAGCAGCTTAGATGGGTACAATGAGCAGTTCTTC.